These 13 T cell receptor beta chains originate from one sample sequenced in a study of shared clonotypes between healthy human individuals. The repertoire was sequenced with immunoSEQ multiplex PCR; TCRdb's copy has only in-frame clones and lacks some. The data show approximately 1.4 million clones, approximately 98% seen once. The sample taken for sequencing was naive CD4+ T cells sorted from blood. Stated subset: CD45RA+ positively selected. Receptor source: a man aged 30-40 years in good health.

In the case of this clone: Additional DNA sequences in this sample encode the identical CDR3. This chain connects TRBV5-1 to TRBJ2-3; no definite D call. With 0 bases removed from V and 3 bases from J, the gap between germline ends came to 2 bases. Germline V gene lookup returns CDR1 SGHRS and CDR2 YFSETQ. CDR3 length: 12 amino acids. CDR3 coding DNA: TGCGCCAGCAGCTTGGTGACAGATACGCAGTATTTT. This encodes CASSLVTDTQYF.

This rearrangement joins TRBV19 to TRBJ2-1; 7 nucleotides agree with TRBD1. The CDR3 spans 13 residues. The V gene's germline CDR1 is LNHDA and CDR2 SQIVND (reference sequence). J lost 7 bases, V lost 4 bases, and 4 bases had no gene match. The CDR3 nucleotides read TGTGCCAGTAGTAGCCAGGGGGAAAATGAGCAGTTCTTC. Amino acids: CASSSQGENEQFF.

The gene calls are TRBV27 and TRBJ2-3; TRBD1 aligns across 9 bases. Germline V gene lookup returns CDR1 MNHEY and CDR2 SMNVEV (reference sequence). Trimming removed 5 bases from V and 2 bases from J; junction bases left unmatched: 2. The CDR3 extends over 14 amino acids. CDR3 DNA sequence: TGTGCCAGCAGTAGACAGGGGGACACAGATACGCAGTATTTT. This gives the protein CASSRQGDTDTQYF.

This chain links TRBV6-5 with TRBJ1-5, with D unclear. Trimming took 0 bases from V and 4 from J, leaving 4 bases between them. This CDR3 contains 13 residues. Germline assignment: CDR1 MNHEY and CDR2 SVGAGI. The chain's CDR3 is CASSYSINQPQHF. The CDR3 DNA sequence: TGTGCCAGCAGTTACTCGATTAATCAGCCCCAGCATTTT.

DNA for the CDR3: TGTGCCAGCAGTGGGACGGGGGACAATGAGCAGTTCTTC. Translated: CASSGTGDNEQFF. This chain joins TRBV6-6 and TRBJ2-1, with D maybe TRBD2 (6 bases). The CDR3 is 13 residues long. V was trimmed by 5 bases and J by 5 bases, leaving 10 bases between them. CDR1 and CDR2 from the germline V gene are MNHNY and SVGAGI (reference sequence).

The gene calls are TRBV19 and TRBJ1-5; TRBD1 matches at 8 bases. After removal of 4 bases from V and 4 bases from J, the junction contained 6 bases not matched to a gene. This CDR3 comprises 15 residues. Germline V gives CDR1 LNHDA, CDR2 SQIVND (reference sequence). Here the CDR3 DNA reads TGTGCCAGTAGTACCAGGACAGGGTGGAATCAGCCCCAGCATTTT. Amino acids: CASSTRTGWNQPQHF.

On this clone: This same CDR3 is encoded by further DNA sequences in the sample. The J gene is TRBJ1-2, the V gene TRBV18, with D maybe TRBD1 (5 bases). Trimming left V 2 bases short and J 6 bases short, with 7 bases between. Germline V gene lookup returns CDR1 KGHSH and CDR2 LQKENI. This CDR3 has 12 amino acids. The CDR3 nucleotides are TGTGCCAGCTCACCAAGGGGAGATGGCTACACCTTC. Protein sequence: CASSPRGDGYTF.

The V gene is TRBV6-5, the J gene TRBJ2-7; 8 bases fit TRBD1. CDR3 size: 15 residues. V shed 6 bases, J shed 0 bases, and the junction held 7 bases outside the gene matches. Germline lookup yields CDR1 MNHEY and CDR2 SVGAGI. CDR3: CASSPDRGHSYEQYF. As DNA, the CDR3 is TGTGCCAGCAGCCCTGACAGGGGCCACTCCTACGAGCAGTACTTC.

This chain links TRBV15 with TRBJ2-7, with D possibly being TRBD1 (6 bases). Trimming shortened V by 0 bases and J by 1 base, and 16 bases separated the two germline ends. This CDR3 contains 17 residues. Germline V CDR1 and CDR2: LNHNV, YYDKDF (reference sequence). The CDR3 loop is CATSRDLHRVMSYEQYF. The CDR3 DNA reads TGTGCCACCAGCAGAGATCTTCACAGGGTGATGTCCTACGAGCAGTACTTC. Looking up the rest from reference TRBV15 and TRBJ2-7 gives the full variable domain: DAMVIQNPRYQVTQFGKPVTLSCSQTLNHNVMYWYQQKSSQAPKLLFHYYDKDFNNEADTPDNFQSRRPNTSFCFLDIRSPGLGDTAMYLCATSRDLHRVMSYEQYFGPGTRLTVT.

The rearrangement links TRBV5-1 to TRBJ2-5, with TRBD2 identical over 10 bases. The CDR3 loop spans 16 amino acids. The junction had 7 bases not matched to a gene; V was cut back by 0 bases and J by 5 bases. Germline-derived CDR1 and CDR2 are SGHRS and YFSETQ. Here the CDR3 reads CASSLGQREGQETQYF. The CDR3 DNA reads TGCGCCAGCAGCTTGGGCCAGCGGGAGGGCCAGGAGACCCAGTACTTC.

The CDR3 region is CASSPRTGGTYEQYF. The DNA of the CDR3 is TGTGCCAGCTCACCACGGACAGGGGGAACCTACGAGCAGTACTTC. J is TRBJ2-7 and V is TRBV18; 10 nucleotides align to TRBD1. V gave up 1 base and J gave up 2 bases; unmatched junction bases: 2. Looked up from germline, CDR1 is KGHSH and CDR2 is LQKENI. This CDR3 has 15 residues.

V gene TRBV5-4 combines with J gene TRBJ2-7; D is tentatively TRBD1 or TRBD2 (5 bases each). Germline values: CDR1 SGHNT, CDR2 YYREEE (reference sequence). The V and J ends lost 4 bases and 3 bases respectively, with 14 bases between them. The CDR3 is 14 residues long. The CDR3 DNA follows: TGTGCCAGCAGCAGTTCCGGGGCCCGCTACGAGCAGTACTTC. Translation: CASSSSGARYEQYF.

This CDR3 reads CASSLVGQGATQYF. CDR3 nucleotide sequence: TGCGCCAGCAGCTTGGTGGGACAGGGGGCGACGCAGTACTTC. This chain uses TRBV5-1 with TRBJ2-7, with 12 positions matching TRBD1. Germline assignment: CDR1 SGHRS and CDR2 YFSETQ. The V gene end was trimmed by 0 bases and the J gene end by 9 bases; junction bases not matched to a gene: 4. This CDR3 is built from 14 residues.